The present TCR beta chain was sequenced within a study of CDR3 diversity in severe acne. TCRdb analysed the PCR reads with MiXCR anew, one entry per CDR3 protein. The sample has 100,000 or so distinct CDR3 sequences, 45% to 60% seen once; the top ten hold roughly 12%. The clonotype originates from a male donor with acne. The sample taken for sequencing was blood.

The CDR3 spells CASSFYRLQWSDTEAFF. For the CDR3, the DNA is TGTGCCAGCAGCTTTTACAGATTACAATGGTCTGACACTGAAGCTTTCTTT. V usage is TRBV5-8 and J usage is TRBJ1-1; no firm D call. The V gene's germline CDR1 is SGHTS and CDR2 YDEGEE. This CDR3 region has 17 residues. V was shortened by 2 bases and J by 3 bases, with 20 bases between the two germline ends.